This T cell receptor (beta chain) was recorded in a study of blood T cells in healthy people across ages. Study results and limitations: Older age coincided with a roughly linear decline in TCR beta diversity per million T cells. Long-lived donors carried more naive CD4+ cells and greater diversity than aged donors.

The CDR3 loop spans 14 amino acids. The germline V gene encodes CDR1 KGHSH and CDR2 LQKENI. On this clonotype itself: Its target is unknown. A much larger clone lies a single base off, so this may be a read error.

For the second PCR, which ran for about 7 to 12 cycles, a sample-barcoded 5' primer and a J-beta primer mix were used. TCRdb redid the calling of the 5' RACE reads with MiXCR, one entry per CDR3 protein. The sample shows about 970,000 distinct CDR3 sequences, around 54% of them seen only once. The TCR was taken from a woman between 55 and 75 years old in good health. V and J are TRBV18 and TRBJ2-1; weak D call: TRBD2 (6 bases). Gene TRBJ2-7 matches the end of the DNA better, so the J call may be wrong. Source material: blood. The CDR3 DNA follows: TGTGCCAGCTCACCCGGGAGTGTCGCCTACGTGCAGTACTTC. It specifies CASSPGSVAYVQYF.